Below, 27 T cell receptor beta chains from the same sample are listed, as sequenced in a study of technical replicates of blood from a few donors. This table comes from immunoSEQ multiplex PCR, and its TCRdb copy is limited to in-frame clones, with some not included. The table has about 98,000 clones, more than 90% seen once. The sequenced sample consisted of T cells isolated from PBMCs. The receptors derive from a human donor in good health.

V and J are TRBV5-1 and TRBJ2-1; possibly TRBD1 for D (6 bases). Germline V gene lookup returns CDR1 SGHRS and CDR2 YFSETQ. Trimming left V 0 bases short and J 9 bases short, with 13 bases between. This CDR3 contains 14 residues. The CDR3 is CASSLGQVQGEQFF. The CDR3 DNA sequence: TGCGCCAGCAGCTTGGGACAGGTCCAAGGTGAGCAGTTCTTC.

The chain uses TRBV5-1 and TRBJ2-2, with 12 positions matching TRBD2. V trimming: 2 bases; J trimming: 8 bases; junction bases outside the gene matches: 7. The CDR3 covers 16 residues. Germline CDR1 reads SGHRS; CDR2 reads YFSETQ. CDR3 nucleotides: TGCGCCAGCAGCTTAGGACTAGCGGGAACGGAAGGGGAGCTGTTTTTT. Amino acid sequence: CASSLGLAGTEGELFF.

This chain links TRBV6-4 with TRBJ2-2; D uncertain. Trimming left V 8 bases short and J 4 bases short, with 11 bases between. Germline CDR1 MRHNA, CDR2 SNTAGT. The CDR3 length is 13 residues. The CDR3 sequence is CASSYYSTGELFF. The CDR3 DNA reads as TGTGCCAGCTCGTATTACAGCACCGGGGAGCTGTTTTTT.

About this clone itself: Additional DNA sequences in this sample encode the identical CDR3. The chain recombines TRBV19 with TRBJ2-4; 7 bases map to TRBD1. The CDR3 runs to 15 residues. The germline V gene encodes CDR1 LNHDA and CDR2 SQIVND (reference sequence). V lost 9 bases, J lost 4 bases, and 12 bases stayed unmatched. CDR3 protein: CASSQETGNKNIQYF. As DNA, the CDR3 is TGTGCCAGCAGCCAAGAGACAGGGAATAAAAACATTCAGTACTTC.

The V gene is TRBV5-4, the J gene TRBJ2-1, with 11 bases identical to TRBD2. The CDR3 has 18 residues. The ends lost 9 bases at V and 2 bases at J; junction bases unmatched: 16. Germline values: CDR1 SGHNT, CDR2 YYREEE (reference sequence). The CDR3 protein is CATGSGRAFVGTYNEQFF. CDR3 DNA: TGTGCCACCGGTAGCGGGAGGGCCTTTGTGGGGACCTACAATGAGCAGTTCTTC. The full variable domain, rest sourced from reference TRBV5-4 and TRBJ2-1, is ETGVTQSPTHLIKTRGQQVTLRCSSQSGHNTVSWYQQALGQGPQFIFQYYREEENGRGNFPPRFSGLQFPNYSSELNVNALELDDSALYLCATGSGRAFVGTYNEQFFGPGTRLTVL.

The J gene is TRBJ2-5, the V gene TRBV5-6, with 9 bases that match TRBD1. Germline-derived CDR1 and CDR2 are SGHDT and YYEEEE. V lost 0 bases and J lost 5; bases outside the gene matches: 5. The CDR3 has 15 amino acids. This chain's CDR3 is CASSLVTGGAETQYF. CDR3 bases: TGTGCCAGCAGCTTGGTCACAGGGGGCGCGGAGACCCAGTACTTC.

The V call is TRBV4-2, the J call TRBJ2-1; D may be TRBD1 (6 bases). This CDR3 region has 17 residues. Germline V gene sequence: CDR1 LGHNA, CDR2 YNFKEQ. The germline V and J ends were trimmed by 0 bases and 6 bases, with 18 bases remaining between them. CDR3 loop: CASSQDLPDSRVNEQFF. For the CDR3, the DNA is TGTGCCAGCAGCCAAGATCTTCCGGACAGCCGGGTCAATGAGCAGTTCTTC.

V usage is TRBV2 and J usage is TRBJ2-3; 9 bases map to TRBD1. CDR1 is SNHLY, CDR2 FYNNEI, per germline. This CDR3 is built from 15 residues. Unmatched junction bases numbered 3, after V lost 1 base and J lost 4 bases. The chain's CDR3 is CASSEEGQGPDTQYF. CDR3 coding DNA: TGTGCCAGCAGTGAAGAGGGACAGGGTCCAGATACGCAGTATTTT.

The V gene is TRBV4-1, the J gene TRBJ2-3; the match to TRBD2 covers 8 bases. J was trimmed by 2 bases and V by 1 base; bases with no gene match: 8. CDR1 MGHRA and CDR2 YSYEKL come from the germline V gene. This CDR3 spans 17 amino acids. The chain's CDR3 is CASSQGPGLEVTDTQYF. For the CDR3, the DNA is TGCGCCAGCAGCCAAGGTCCGGGACTAGAAGTCACAGATACGCAGTATTTT.

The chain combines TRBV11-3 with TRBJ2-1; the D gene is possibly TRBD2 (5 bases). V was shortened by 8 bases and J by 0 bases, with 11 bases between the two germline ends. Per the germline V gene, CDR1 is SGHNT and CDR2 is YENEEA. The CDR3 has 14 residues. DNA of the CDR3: TGTGCCAGCTCTGACGGAGGCTCCTACAATGAGCAGTTCTTC. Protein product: CASSDGGSYNEQFF.

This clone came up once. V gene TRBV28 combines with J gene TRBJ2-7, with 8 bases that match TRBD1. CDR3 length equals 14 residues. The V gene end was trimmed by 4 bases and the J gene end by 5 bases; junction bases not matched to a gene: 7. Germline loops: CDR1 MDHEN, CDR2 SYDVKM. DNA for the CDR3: TGTGCCAGCAGTTGGGACAGGTCAATTCACGAGCAGTACTTC. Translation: CASSWDRSIHEQYF.

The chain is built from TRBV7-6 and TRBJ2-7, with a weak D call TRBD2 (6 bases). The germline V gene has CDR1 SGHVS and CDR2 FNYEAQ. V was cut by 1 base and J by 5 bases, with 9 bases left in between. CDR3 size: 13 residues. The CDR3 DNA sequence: TGTGCCAGCAGCTTAGTCCCGGGGGACGAGCAGTACTTC. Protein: CASSLVPGDEQYF.

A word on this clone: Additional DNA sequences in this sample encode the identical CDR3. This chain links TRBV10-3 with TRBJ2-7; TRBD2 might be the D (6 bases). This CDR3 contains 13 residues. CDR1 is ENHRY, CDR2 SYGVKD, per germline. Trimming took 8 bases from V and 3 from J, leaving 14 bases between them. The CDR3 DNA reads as TGTGCCATCCGTGGCGGAGGGAACTACGAGCAGTACTTC. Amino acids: CAIRGGGNYEQYF.

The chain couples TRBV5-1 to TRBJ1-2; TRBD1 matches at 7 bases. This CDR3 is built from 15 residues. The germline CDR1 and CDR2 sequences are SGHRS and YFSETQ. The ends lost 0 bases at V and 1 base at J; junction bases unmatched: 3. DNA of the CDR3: TGCGCCAGCAGCTTGGAATCAGGGGGTAACTATGGCTACACCTTC. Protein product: CASSLESGGNYGYTF.

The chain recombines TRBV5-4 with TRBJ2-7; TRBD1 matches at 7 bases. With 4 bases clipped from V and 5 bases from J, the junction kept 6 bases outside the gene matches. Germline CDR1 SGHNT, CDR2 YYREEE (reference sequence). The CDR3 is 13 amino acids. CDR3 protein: CASSHRGSDEQYF. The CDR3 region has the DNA TGTGCCAGCAGCCACAGGGGTAGCGACGAGCAGTACTTC.

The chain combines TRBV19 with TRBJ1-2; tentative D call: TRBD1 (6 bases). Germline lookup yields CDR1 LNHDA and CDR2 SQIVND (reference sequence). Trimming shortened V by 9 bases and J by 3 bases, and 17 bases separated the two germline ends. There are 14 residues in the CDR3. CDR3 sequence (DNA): TGTGCCAGCCTCGGACAGAATCCTTACTATGGCTACACCTTC. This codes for CASLGQNPYYGYTF.

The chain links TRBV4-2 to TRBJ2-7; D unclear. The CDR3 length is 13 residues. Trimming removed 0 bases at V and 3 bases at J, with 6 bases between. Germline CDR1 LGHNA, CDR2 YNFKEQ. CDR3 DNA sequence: TGTGCCAGCAGCCAAGATTTAGTCTACGAGCAGTACTTC. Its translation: CASSQDLVYEQYF.

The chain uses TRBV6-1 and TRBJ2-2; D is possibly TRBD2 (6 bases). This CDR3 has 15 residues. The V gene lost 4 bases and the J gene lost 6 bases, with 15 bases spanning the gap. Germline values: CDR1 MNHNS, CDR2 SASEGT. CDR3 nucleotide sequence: TGTGCCAGCAGTGCAGGCGGGGCGTGGGCCGGGGAGCTGTTTTTT. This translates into CASSAGGAWAGELFF.

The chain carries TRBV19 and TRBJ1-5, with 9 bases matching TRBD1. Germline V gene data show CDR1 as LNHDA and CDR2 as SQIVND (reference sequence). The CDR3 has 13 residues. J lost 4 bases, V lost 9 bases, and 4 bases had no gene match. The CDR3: CASQGQGNQPQHF. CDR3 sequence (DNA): TGTGCCAGCCAGGGACAGGGAAATCAGCCCCAGCATTTT.

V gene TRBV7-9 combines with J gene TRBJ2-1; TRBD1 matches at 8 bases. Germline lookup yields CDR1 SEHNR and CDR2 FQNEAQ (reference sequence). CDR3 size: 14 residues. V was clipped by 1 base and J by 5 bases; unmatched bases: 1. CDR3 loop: CASSLGQGNNEQFF. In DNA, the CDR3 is TGTGCCAGCAGCTTAGGACAGGGGAACAATGAGCAGTTCTTC.

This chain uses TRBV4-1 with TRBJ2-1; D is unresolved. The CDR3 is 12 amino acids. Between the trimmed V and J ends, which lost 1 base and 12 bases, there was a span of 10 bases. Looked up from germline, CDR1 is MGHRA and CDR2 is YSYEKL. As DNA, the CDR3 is TGCGCCAGCAGCCAAGTTCCCCAATGGCAGTTCTTC. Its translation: CASSQVPQWQFF.

The CDR3 sequence: CASSQGYEQYF. In nucleotides, the CDR3 is TGCGCCAGCAGTCAGGGGTACGAGCAGTACTTC. The rearrangement uses TRBV10-2 and TRBJ2-7; tentatively, D is TRBD1 (6 bases). V lost 5 bases and J 4 bases, leaving 6 bases between the germline ends. Germline values: CDR1 WSHSY, CDR2 SAAADI. The CDR3 runs to 11 residues.

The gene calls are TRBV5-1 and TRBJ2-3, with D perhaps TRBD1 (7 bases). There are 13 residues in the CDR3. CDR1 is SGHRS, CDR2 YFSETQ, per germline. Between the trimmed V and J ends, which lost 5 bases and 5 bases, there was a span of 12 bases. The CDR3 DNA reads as TGCGCCAGCAGAGCCAGGGGGGAAGATACGCAGTATTTT. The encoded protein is CASRARGEDTQYF. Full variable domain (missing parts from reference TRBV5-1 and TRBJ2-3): KAGVTQTPRYLIKTRGQQVTLSCSPISGHRSVSWYQQTPGQGLQFLFEYFSETQRNKGNFPGRFSGRQFSNSRSEMNVSTLELGDSALYLCASRARGEDTQYFGPGTRLTVL.

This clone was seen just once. The CDR3 is CASSIRPSGARTDTQYF. The CDR3 nucleotides are TGTGCCAGTAGTATAAGGCCTAGCGGGGCCCGCACAGATACGCAGTATTTT. The chain joins TRBV19 to TRBJ2-3, with 9 bases that match TRBD2. Trimming cost V 2 bases and J 1 base; bases outside gene matches: 7. CDR1 is LNHDA, CDR2 SQIVND, per germline (reference sequence). The CDR3 is 17 residues long.

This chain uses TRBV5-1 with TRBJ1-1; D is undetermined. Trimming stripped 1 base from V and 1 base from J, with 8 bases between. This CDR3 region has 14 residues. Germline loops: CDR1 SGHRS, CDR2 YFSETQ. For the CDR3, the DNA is TGCGCCAGCAGCTTGTACCAGAAGAACACTGAAGCTTTCTTT. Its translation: CASSLYQKNTEAFF.

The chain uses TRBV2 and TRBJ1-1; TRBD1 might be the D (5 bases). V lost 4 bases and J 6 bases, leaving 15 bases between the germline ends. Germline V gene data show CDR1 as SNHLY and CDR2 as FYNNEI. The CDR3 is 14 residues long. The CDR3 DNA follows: TGTGCCAGCAGTGCTAGACCGGGGGTTTCTGAAGCTTTCTTT. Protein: CASSARPGVSEAFF.

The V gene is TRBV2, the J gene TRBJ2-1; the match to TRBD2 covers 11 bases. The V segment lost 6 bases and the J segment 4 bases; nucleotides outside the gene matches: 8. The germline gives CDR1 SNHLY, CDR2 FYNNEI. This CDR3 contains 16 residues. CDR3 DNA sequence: TGTGCCAGCAGACCCACTAGCGGGAGCTCTTACAATGAGCAGTTCTTC. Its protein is CASRPTSGSSYNEQFF.